Described below is a single T cell receptor beta chain sequence and its context. The protocol was immunoSEQ multiplex PCR, while the TCRdb copy is restricted to in-frame clones and leaves out a portion. The sample has under 450,000 clones; about 89% are singletons. V was pared by 1 base and J by 6 bases, with 7 bases between. CDR3 length: 12 amino acids. CDR1 is SGHDN, CDR2 FVKESK, per germline. The entry originates in a study of blood T cell repertoires in COVID-19. Study overall: COVID-19 samples collected from the United States, Italy and Spain covered acute and convalescent phases.

Individuals aged roughly 18 to 95 years were recruited from 24 US areas. Sequenced material: PBMCs or T cells enriched from blood (not recorded which). The source of this sequence is a woman aged 40 to 50 who had been exposed to COVID-19. The chain uses TRBV14 and TRBJ2-7; D is undetermined. The CDR3 protein is CASSQGRVEQYF. The CDR3 nucleotides read TGTGCCAGCAGCCAAGGCCGGGTCGAGCAGTACTTC.